A single sample is the source of the 5 T cell receptor beta chains below, sequenced in a study of blood T cell repertoires in COVID-19 (dated by TCRdb to the early 2020s). The library was generated by the immunoSEQ multiplex PCR assay. TCRdb took this table from immuneACCESS and kept in-frame rearrangements with V and J called. Such tables lack part of the clones; where checked against another copy, unresolved V genes explain under half of the gap, and the rest is unexplained. In all, the sample holds roughly 120,000 clones, and 85% of those were seen once. 10% to 15% of the sample is taken by the ten largest. The sample consisted of peripheral blood. The receptors were gathered from a human donor in a cohort sampled during active COVID-19.

CDR3 bases: TGTGCCAGCAGTCGTGACAGGGGAGTCACTGAAGCTTTCTTT. The encoded protein is CASSRDRGVTEAFF. The rearrangement links TRBV6-2 or TRBV6-3 to TRBJ1-1; 8 bases match TRBD1. Losses at the gene ends were 5 bases for V and 4 bases for J; bases not matched to a gene: 6. This CDR3 region has 14 residues. The germline V gene encodes CDR1 MNHEY and CDR2 SVGEGT.

This chain uses TRBV2 with TRBJ2-1, with TRBD1 matching 11 bases. The CDR3 spans 14 residues. Unmatched junction bases numbered 7, after V lost 8 bases and J lost 7 bases. Per the germline V gene, CDR1 is SNHLY and CDR2 is FYNNEI. The CDR3: CASQTGTGGNEQFF. For the CDR3, the DNA is TGTGCCAGCCAGACCGGGACAGGGGGGAATGAGCAGTTCTTC.

In its sample, this clone was seen a few times. Here the CDR3 DNA reads TGTGCCAGCAGCTCCCCGCGGACTAGCGGGGGGCAGTTCTTC. It translates to CASSSPRTSGGQFF. The rearrangement links TRBV11-3 to TRBJ2-1; 13 bases line up with TRBD2. Germline lookup yields CDR1 SGHNT and CDR2 YENEEA. V trimming: 4 bases; J trimming: 12 bases; junction bases outside the gene matches: 6. This CDR3 has 14 residues.

There are a few counts of this clone. The chain links TRBV28 to TRBJ2-5; tentatively, D is TRBD2 (5 bases). Germline CDR1 reads MDHEN; CDR2 reads SYDVKM. The CDR3 is 14 residues long. The germline V and J ends were trimmed by 5 bases and 4 bases, with 14 bases remaining between them. CDR3 sequence reads: CASSPGIFPETQYF. CDR3 nucleotides: TGTGCCAGCAGTCCGGGGATCTTCCCAGAGACCCAGTACTTC.

The V and J genes are TRBV6-4 and TRBJ2-1; 8 bases agree with TRBD1. Trimming cost V 6 bases and J 1 base; bases outside gene matches: 5. The CDR3 has 15 residues. Germline V gives CDR1 MRHNA, CDR2 SNTAGT. In DNA, the CDR3 is TGTGCCAGCAGCGAAGACAGGGGATCCTACAATGAGCAGTTCTTC. Amino acids: CASSEDRGSYNEQFF.